These 15 T cell receptor beta chains came from one sample sequenced in a study of T-cell memory formation after mild COVID-19. TCRdb re-derived calls from the 5' RACE reads in MiXCR, one entry per CDR3 protein. The sample records 90,000 to 130,000 distinct CDR3 sequences, 15% to 20% being singletons. Sequencing input: PBMCs or a T cell subset sorted from them (not recorded which). The source is a man aged 18 to 29 who had mild COVID-19 (a few samples of this study predate the infection). Cell type and time point are not known.

This chain links TRBV18 with TRBJ1-6, with D maybe TRBD1 (6 bases). CDR1 KGHSH and CDR2 LQKENI come from the germline V gene. V dropped 5 bases and J dropped 7 bases, with 12 bases sitting between them. The CDR3 consists of 14 residues. CDR3 in amino acids: CASSVQGRNSPLHF. DNA of the CDR3: TGTGCCAGCTCAGTACAGGGACGGAATTCACCCCTCCACTTT.

V gene TRBV7-9 combines with J gene TRBJ1-3; maybe TRBD1 (6 bases). Germline V gene data show CDR1 as SEHNR and CDR2 as FQNEAQ (reference sequence). CDR3 size: 16 residues. V lost 0 bases, J lost 4 bases, and 13 bases lay in between. The CDR3 loop reads CASSLAWGLAGNTIYF. The CDR3 coding sequence is TGTGCCAGCAGCTTAGCGTGGGGGCTGGCAGGAAACACCATATATTTT.

This clonotype was seen a handful of times. The chain employs TRBV9 and TRBJ2-5; D gene uncertain. The CDR3 totals 13 residues. CDR1 SGDLS and CDR2 YYNGEE come from the germline V gene. Trimming took 0 bases from V and 4 from J, leaving 7 bases between them. The CDR3 is CASSVGVPETQYF. DNA for the CDR3: TGTGCCAGCAGCGTAGGGGTCCCAGAGACCCAGTACTTC.

The V call is TRBV5-6, the J call TRBJ1-2; TRBD1 might be the D (6 bases). This CDR3 has 14 residues. Trimming pared 4 bases from V and 7 bases from J, leaving 17 bases between. Germline lookup yields CDR1 SGHDT and CDR2 YYEEEE. The CDR3, as DNA: TGTGCCAGCAGCACAACCGGGACACTTTCTGGCTACACCTTC. It codes for CASSTTGTLSGYTF.

Only a few counts were recorded for this clonotype. The V and J genes are TRBV7-2 and TRBJ2-7, with 7 bases matching TRBD1. The CDR3 extends over 15 amino acids. The germline gives CDR1 SGHTA, CDR2 FQGNSA. The V segment lost 6 bases and the J segment 2 bases; nucleotides outside the gene matches: 10. The CDR3 DNA sequence: TGTGCCAGCAGTTCTGGGACAGCCTTCGCCTACGAGCAGTACGTC. This encodes CASSSGTAFAYEQYV.

The chain carries TRBV7-2 and TRBJ1-1; the D gene is possibly TRBD1 (5 bases). The CDR3 loop spans 13 amino acids. Germline V gene data show CDR1 as SGHTA and CDR2 as FQGNSA. Trimming left V 4 bases short and J 4 bases short, with 10 bases between. The CDR3 nucleotides are TGTGCCAGCAGCTATCGGGGGTCCACTGAAGCTTTCTTT. Its protein is CASSYRGSTEAFF.

The chain has TRBV4-3 and TRBJ1-3, with a possible D match to TRBD1 (5 bases). The CDR3 is made up of 16 amino acids. Germline CDR1 LGHNA, CDR2 YSLEER. V was clipped by 3 bases and J by 0 bases, with 12 bases between them. The CDR3 nucleotides are TGCGCCAGCAGCCACCGTTTGGGGGGCTCTGGAAACACCATATATTTT. It translates to CASSHRLGGSGNTIYF.

This clonotype was seen more than once but under ten times. Relative to the germline gene, one junction end is altered; a read error may explain this. The chain has TRBV5-1 and TRBJ2-1; perhaps TRBD1 as D (6 bases). Germline V gives CDR1 SGHRS, CDR2 YFSETQ. This CDR3 contains 14 residues. This CDR3 is CASSLTTGTTIPLF. The CDR3 DNA follows: TGCGCCAGCAGCCTGACCACAGGGACCACCATCCCCCTCTTC.

This clonotype appeared a few times. The chain combines TRBV9 with TRBJ2-3, with 9 bases matching TRBD2. The CDR3 is made up of 15 amino acids. V was clipped by 1 base and J by 6 bases; unmatched bases: 6. Per the germline V gene, CDR1 is SGDLS and CDR2 is YYNGEE. The CDR3 nucleotides read TGTGCCAGCAGCGTAATGCGGGGGGGCGCGGATACGCAGTATTTT. This codes for CASSVMRGGADTQYF. The variable domain in full, with the rest retrieved from reference TRBV9 and TRBJ2-3, is DSGVTQTPKHLITATGQRVTLRCSPRSGDLSVYWYQQSLDQGLQFLIQYYNGEERAKGNILERFSAQQFPDLHSELNLSSLELGDSALYFCASSVMRGGADTQYFGPGTRLTVL.

The gene calls are TRBV12-3 or TRBV12-4 and TRBJ1-5, with D perhaps TRBD1 (6 bases). Trimming shortened V by 4 bases and J by 6 bases, and 16 bases separated the two germline ends. CDR3 size: 15 residues. DNA for the CDR3: TGTGCCAGCAGTTCATGGGACACCCGAGGTCAGCCCCAGCATTTT. It codes for CASSSWDTRGQPQHF.

CDR3 loop: CASSPGQGALGWYGYTF. The CDR3 DNA follows: TGCGCCAGCAGCCCGGGACAGGGGGCCCTCGGTTGGTATGGCTACACCTTC. V and J are TRBV5-1 and TRBJ1-2; 12 bases are a match to TRBD1. There are 17 residues in the CDR3. The V segment lost 4 bases and the J segment 5 bases; nucleotides outside the gene matches: 12. Germline V gives CDR1 SGHRS, CDR2 YFSETQ.

The sample holds many counts of this clonotype. The CDR3 loop reads CASSFRGPGETQYF. CDR3 DNA sequence: TGTGCCAGCAGCTTTAGAGGTCCAGGGGAGACCCAGTACTTC. V usage is TRBV5-5 and J usage is TRBJ2-5; a weak D match, TRBD1 (5 bases). Germline CDR1 SGHKS, CDR2 YYEKEE (reference sequence). This CDR3 comprises 14 residues. Trimming took off 2 bases at V and 5 bases at J, with 13 bases between the two ends.

A few counts support this clonotype. The rearrangement links TRBV4-1 to TRBJ1-2; no clear D. The germline V gene encodes CDR1 MGHRA and CDR2 YSYEKL. The V and J ends lost 1 base and 4 bases respectively, with 13 bases between them. The CDR3 consists of 15 residues. The CDR3 reads CASSQGSAYPYGYTF. CDR3 sequence (DNA): TGCGCCAGCAGCCAAGGCTCTGCGTATCCCTATGGCTACACCTTC.

This clonotype has more than one count but fewer than ten. The chain has TRBV6-2 or TRBV6-3 and TRBJ2-7; TRBD1 agrees at 10 bases. Losses at the gene ends were 10 bases for V and 3 bases for J; bases not matched to a gene: 18. CDR1 is MNHEY and CDR2 is SVGEGT in the germline V gene. This CDR3 has 17 amino acids. This CDR3 reads CATRQGALPETVYEQYV. The CDR3 DNA sequence: TGTGCCACCCGACAGGGGGCCCTTCCCGAAACCGTCTACGAGCAGTACGTC.

The chain joins TRBV10-3 to TRBJ1-4, with 9 bases that match TRBD1. Germline CDR1 and CDR2: ENHRY and SYGVKD. CDR3 length equals 13 residues. With V trimmed by 8 bases and J by 10 bases, 8 bases remained unmatched. This CDR3 is CAIAGQGEGKLFF. For the CDR3, the DNA is TGTGCCATCGCGGGACAGGGTGAGGGAAAACTGTTTTTT.